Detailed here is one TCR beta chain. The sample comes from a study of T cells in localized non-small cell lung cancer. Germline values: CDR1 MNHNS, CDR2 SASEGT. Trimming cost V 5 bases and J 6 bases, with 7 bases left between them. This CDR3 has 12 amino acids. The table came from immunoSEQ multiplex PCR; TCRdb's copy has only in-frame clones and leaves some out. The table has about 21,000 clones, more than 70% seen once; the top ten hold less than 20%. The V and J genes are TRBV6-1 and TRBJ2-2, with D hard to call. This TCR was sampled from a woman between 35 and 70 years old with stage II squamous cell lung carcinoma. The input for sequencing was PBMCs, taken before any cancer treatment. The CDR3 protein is CASSPRAGELFF. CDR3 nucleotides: TGTGCCAGCAGTCCTAGGGCCGGGGAGCTGTTTTTT.